The present TCR beta chain was sequenced within a study of identical twins. With V trimmed by 5 bases and J by 4 bases, 11 bases remained unmatched. CDR1 and CDR2 from the germline V gene are SGHTA and FQGNSA. This CDR3 has 15 amino acids. TCRdb independently ran MiXCR on the 5' RACE reads; one entry per CDR3 protein. The sample has hundreds of thousands of distinct CDR3 sequences, 7.5% seen once; the top ten hold roughly 2%. Concerning this clonotype itself: The antigen is undetermined.

Study-wide points: Twins' excess sharing was less marked for out-of-frame beta sequences.

The same sample was also studied in work on yellow fever vaccine responses in identical twins.

The sequence came from a woman between 18 and 29 years old in good health. The rearrangement links TRBV7-2 to TRBJ2-7; 7 nucleotides match TRBD1. The specimen was memory (CD45RO+) T cells sorted from blood. CDR3 region: CASSQNPGQRYEQYF. In DNA, the CDR3 is TGTGCCAGCAGCCAAAATCCGGGACAGCGTTACGAGCAGTACTTC.